These 15 T cell receptor beta chains originate from one sample sequenced in a study of blood T cell repertoires in COVID-19. The assay was immunoSEQ multiplex PCR, and TCRdb's table has in-frame clones only and misses some. The sample carries some 250,000 clones, around 90% recorded once. Sample: PBMCs or T cells enriched from blood (not recorded which). These receptors were collected from a human donor in a cohort exposed to, infected with or recovered from COVID-19 (not recorded which). The donor label of this sample is uncertain.

Only a few counts were recorded for this clone. The V gene is TRBV5-1, the J gene TRBJ2-5; 8 bases map to TRBD2. CDR1 and CDR2 (germline): SGHRS, YFSETQ. V trimming: 4 bases; J trimming: 5 bases; junction bases outside the gene matches: 7. The CDR3 covers 14 residues. CDR3 residues: CASSTAPGGETQYF. The CDR3 nucleotides read TGCGCCAGCAGCACAGCACCGGGGGGGGAGACCCAGTACTTC.

This chain links TRBV5-1 with TRBJ1-2; D not resolved. CDR3 length: 12 amino acids. Germline CDR1 SGHRS, CDR2 YFSETQ. Trimming left V 7 bases short and J 8 bases short, with 15 bases between. This chain's CDR3 is CASASTVGGYTF. CDR3 sequence (DNA): TGCGCCAGCGCCTCAACGGTCGGGGGCTACACCTTC.

The chain couples TRBV6-5 to TRBJ2-2; 12 bases align to TRBD2. CDR1 is MNHEY and CDR2 is SVGAGI in the germline V gene. The CDR3 is made up of 16 amino acids. V lost 4 bases, J lost 6 bases, and 6 bases stayed unmatched. CDR3: CASSSLAGGLSGELFF. CDR3 sequence (DNA): TGTGCCAGCAGTTCCCTAGCGGGGGGGCTCTCCGGGGAGCTGTTTTTT.

This rearrangement joins TRBV6-5 to TRBJ2-7; D is possibly TRBD2 (6 bases). CDR3 length: 14 amino acids. Germline V gene data show CDR1 as MNHEY and CDR2 as SVGAGI. With 7 bases removed from V and 1 base from J, the gap between germline ends came to 14 bases. CDR3 DNA: TGTGCCAGCACTGGGGGGAGTTATTCCTACGAGCAGTACTTC. Amino acids: CASTGGSYSYEQYF.

The chain is built from TRBV11-2 and TRBJ2-5; 8 bases agree with TRBD2. J gave up 3 bases and V 5 bases, and 14 bases lay outside the gene matches. CDR1 is SGHAT, CDR2 FQNNGV, per germline. The CDR3 spans 17 residues. DNA for the CDR3: TGTGCCAGCAGCCCTGGCCGGGGGGGCGAACTAAAAGAGACCCAGTACTTC. This codes for CASSPGRGGELKETQYF.

The gene calls are TRBV18 and TRBJ1-1; 7 bases are a match to TRBD1. With 3 bases clipped from V and 1 base from J, the junction kept 11 bases outside the gene matches. Germline V gene lookup returns CDR1 KGHSH and CDR2 LQKENI. There are 17 residues in the CDR3. The CDR3 region is CASSPSDRPRGNTEAFF. The CDR3, as DNA: TGTGCCAGCTCACCTTCGGACAGGCCTAGGGGGAACACTGAAGCTTTCTTT. Filled out from reference TRBV18 and TRBJ1-1, the complete variable domain reads NAGVMQNPRHLVRRRGQEARLRCSPMKGHSHVYWYRQLPEEGLKFMVYLQKENIIDESGMPKERFSAEFPKEGPSILRIQQVVRGDSAAYFCASSPSDRPRGNTEAFFGQGTRLTVV.

This chain connects TRBV21-1 to TRBJ1-5. TRBV21-1 is designated a pseudogene. This CDR3 contains 14 residues. CDR3 sequence reads: CASSKARRNQPQHF. The CDR3 coding sequence is TGTGCCAGCAGCAAAGCCAGGAGGAATCAGCCCCAGCATTTT.

The chain joins TRBV13 to TRBJ2-3, with TRBD2 matching over 8 bases. The V segment lost 5 bases and the J segment 2 bases; nucleotides outside the gene matches: 6. CDR3 size: 15 residues. From germline, CDR1 is PRHDT and CDR2 FYEKMQ (reference sequence). CDR3 DNA sequence: TGTGCCAGCAGCAACCAGCGGGGGCCCACAGATACGCAGTATTTT. Its protein is CASSNQRGPTDTQYF.

The chain links TRBV2 to TRBJ2-5; 10 bases align to TRBD1. CDR1 and CDR2 (germline): SNHLY, FYNNEI. This CDR3 spans 16 amino acids. The trim removed 6 bases at V and 3 bases at J, leaving 10 bases unmatched. For the CDR3, the DNA is TGTGCCAGCAGCTCGACAGGGGGCTTCAAAGAAGAGACCCAGTACTTC. Amino acids: CASSSTGGFKEETQYF.

This chain links TRBV11-2 with TRBJ2-7, with TRBD1 as a possible D gene (6 bases). The length of the CDR3 is 15 residues. Germline CDR1 is SGHAT and CDR2 is FQNNGV. The V gene lost 5 bases and the J gene lost 5 bases, with 19 bases spanning the gap. CDR3: CASSPHPRDTNEQYF. As DNA, the CDR3 is TGTGCCAGCAGCCCGCATCCCCGGGACACTAACGAGCAGTACTTC.

The rearrangement joins TRBV19 to TRBJ1-5, with TRBD1 matching over 7 bases. V was clipped by 6 bases and J by 1 base; unmatched bases: 0. The CDR3 is 13 amino acids. Germline V lookup: CDR1 LNHDA, CDR2 SQIVND (reference sequence). The CDR3, as DNA: TGTGCCAGTAGGGGACAGAGCAATCAGCCCCAGCATTTT. Protein: CASRGQSNQPQHF. The variable domain in full, completed from reference TRBV19 and TRBJ1-5, reads DGGITQSPKYLFRKEGQNVTLSCEQNLNHDAMYWYRQDPGQGLRLIYYSQIVNDFQKGDIAEGYSVSREKKESFPLTVTSAQKNPTAFYLCASRGQSNQPQHFGDGTRLSIL.

The gene calls are TRBV5-4 and TRBJ1-1; 9 bases map to TRBD1. Germline V gene data show CDR1 as SGHNT and CDR2 as YYREEE (reference sequence). The CDR3 is 14 amino acids. V dropped 4 bases and J dropped 6; count of bases not matched to a gene: 7. CDR3 DNA: TGTGCCAGCAGCCCCGGGGACAGGGTCGCTGAAGCTTTCTTT. Protein product: CASSPGDRVAEAFF.

J is TRBJ2-7 and V is TRBV9; D possibly corresponds to TRBD1 (5 bases). Looked up from germline, CDR1 is SGDLS and CDR2 is YYNGEE. This CDR3 spans 14 amino acids. The V and J ends lost 3 bases and 4 bases respectively, with 14 bases between them. CDR3: CASSAGQLGYEQYF. The CDR3 DNA sequence: TGTGCCAGCAGCGCAGGGCAGCTCGGGTACGAGCAGTACTTC.

This clone has only a few counts. The chain carries TRBV10-1 and TRBJ2-1; 10 bases match TRBD2. The CDR3 covers 17 residues. V dropped 2 bases and J dropped 11; count of bases not matched to a gene: 15. Germline CDR1 and CDR2: WNHNN and SYGVQD (reference sequence). The CDR3 spells CASSEPIAGGRLGKQFF. For the CDR3, the DNA is TGCGCCAGCAGTGAGCCGATAGCGGGGGGTCGGCTCGGCAAGCAGTTCTTC.

V is TRBV7-8 and J is TRBJ2-1; 9 nucleotides match TRBD2. The CDR3 consists of 14 residues. Trimming at V came to 5 bases and at J to 11 bases, leaving 10 bases not matched to a gene. In germline, CDR1 is SGHVS, CDR2 FQNEAQ. The CDR3 here is CASSRDRGLAKQFF. In DNA, the CDR3 is TGTGCCAGCAGCCGAGACCGAGGACTAGCGAAGCAGTTCTTC.